This T cell receptor (beta chain) was recovered during a study of shared clonotypes between healthy human individuals. The wider study: Each donor's CD4 naive and CD4 memory cells filled three plates apiece, CD8 naive two, and CD8 memory one.

This CDR3 is built from 16 residues. Looked up from germline, CDR1 is SGHKS and CDR2 is YYEKEE (reference sequence). With regard to this clone: Germline and junction disagree at one end, which may indicate a read error.

Sequenced by immunoSEQ multiplex PCR; TCRdb stores in-frame clones only, minus some. The sample shows about 1 million clones, under 80% of them seen only once. The chain is built from TRBV5-5 and TRBJ2-7; possible D gene TRBD2, 6 bases. This TCR came from a young man in good health. The sequencing sample was made of memory CD4+ T cells sorted from blood. Subset meaning: CD45RA-negative fraction. In DNA form, the CDR3 reads TGTGCCAGCAGCTTGGCCGCGGGGACCGGCTCCTTCGAGCAGTACTTC. Translated, it gives CASSLAAGTGSFEQYF. Based on the CDR3 plus reference TRBV5-5 and TRBJ2-7, the full variable domain is DAGVTQSPTHLIKTRGQQVTLRCSPISGHKSVSWYQQVLGQGPQFIFQYYEKEERGRGNFPDRFSARQFPNYSSELNVNALLLGDSALYLCASSLAAGTGSFEQYFGPGTRLTVT.